This TCR beta chain was retrieved from a study of T cells after somatic rescue of genetic block. Some clones are missing from TCRdb's copy, which holds only in-frame ones; the method was immunoSEQ multiplex PCR. The sample yields under 15,000 clones, over 65% seen once. CDR1 LGHNA and CDR2 YNFKEQ come from the germline V gene. The CDR3 covers 14 residues. V was clipped by 3 bases and J by 0 bases, with 8 bases between them. The TCR originated in a boy between 10 and 17 years old. The chain carries TRBV4-2 and TRBJ2-5; D assignment may be TRBD1 or TRBD2 (6 bases each). The sequencing input was peripheral blood mononuclear cells (PBMCs). CDR3 in amino acids: CASSQGGYQETQYF. CDR3 DNA sequence: TGTGCCAGCAGCCAGGGGGGCTACCAAGAGACCCAGTACTTC.